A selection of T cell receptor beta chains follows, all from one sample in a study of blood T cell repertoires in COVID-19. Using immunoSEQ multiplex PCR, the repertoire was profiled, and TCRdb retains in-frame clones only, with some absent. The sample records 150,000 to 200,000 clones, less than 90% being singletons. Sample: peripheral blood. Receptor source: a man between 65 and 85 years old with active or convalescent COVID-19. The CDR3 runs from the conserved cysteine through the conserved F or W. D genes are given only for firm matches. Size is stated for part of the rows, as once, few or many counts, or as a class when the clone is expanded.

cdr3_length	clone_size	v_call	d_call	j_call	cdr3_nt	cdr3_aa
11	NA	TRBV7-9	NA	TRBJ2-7	TGTGCCAGCACCGCGGCCTACGAGCAGTACTTC	CASTAAYEQYF
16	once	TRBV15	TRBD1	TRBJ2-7	TGTGCCACCAGCAGATCATTGAGGAACAGGGGAGACGAGCAGTACTTC	CATSRSLRNRGDEQYF
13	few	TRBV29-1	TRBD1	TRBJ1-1	TGCAGCGGACGGACAGGGCCCGACACTGAAGCTTTCTTT	CSGRTGPDTEAFF
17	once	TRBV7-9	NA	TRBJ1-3	TGTGCCAGCAGCTTAGATCGGCAGGGTGGATCTGGAAACACCATATATTTT	CASSLDRQGGSGNTIYF
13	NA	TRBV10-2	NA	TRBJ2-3	TGCGCCATCGGGGGTCCCGGGGCAGATACGCAGTATTTT	CAIGGPGADTQYF
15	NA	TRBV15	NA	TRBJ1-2	TGTGCCACCAGCAGAGGTAGAGGGAAGGACTATGGCTACACCTTC	CATSRGRGKDYGYTF
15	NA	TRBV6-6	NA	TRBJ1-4	TGTGCCAGCAATCACCGGGACACGACCGATGAAAAACTGTTTTTT	CASNHRDTTDEKLFF
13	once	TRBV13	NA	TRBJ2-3	TGTGCCAGCAGCTTGGGACTTTCAGATACGCAGTATTTT	CASSLGLSDTQYF
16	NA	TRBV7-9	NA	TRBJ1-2	TGTGCCAGCAGCTTAAAGAGGAGGGAGCTCGCCTATGGCTACACCTTC	CASSLKRRELAYGYTF
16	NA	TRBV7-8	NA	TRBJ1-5	TGTGCCAGCAGCTTAGCTAAAGGAGTTGGCAATCAGCCCCAGCATTTT	CASSLAKGVGNQPQHF
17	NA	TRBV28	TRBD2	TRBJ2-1	TGTGCCAGCAGGGGGGGGCCGGGACTAGCGGTACTTGAGGCGCAGTTCTTC	CASRGGPGLAVLEAQFF
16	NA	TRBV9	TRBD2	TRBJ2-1	TGTGCCAGCAGCGTAGATTCGGGAGGGCCTGTAGATGAGCAGTTCTTC	CASSVDSGGPVDEQFF
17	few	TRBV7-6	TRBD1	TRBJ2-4	TGTGCCAGCAGCTTATCCTCGGGACAGGGGGCCGAGGGCATTCAGTACTTC	CASSLSSGQGAEGIQYF
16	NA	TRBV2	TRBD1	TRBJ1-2	TGTGCCAGCAGTGACCCCTTCGGGACAGGGAGTCTTCAATACACCTTC	CASSDPFGTGSLQYTF
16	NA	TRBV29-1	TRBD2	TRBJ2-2	TGCAGCGTTGATGGCCTAGCGGGAGTCATAACCGGGGAGCTGTTTTTT	CSVDGLAGVITGELFF
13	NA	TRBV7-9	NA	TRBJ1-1	TGTGCCAGCCGGCGGCTACCGAACACTGAAGCTTTCTTT	CASRRLPNTEAFF
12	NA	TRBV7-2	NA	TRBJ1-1	TGTGCCAGCAGCTTAGCCTACACTGAAGCTTTCTTT	CASSLAYTEAFF
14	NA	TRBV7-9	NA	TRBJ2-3	TGTGCCAGCAGCTTAACCCAGGGTTTGGATACGCAGTATTTT	CASSLTQGLDTQYF
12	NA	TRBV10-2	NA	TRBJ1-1	TGCGCCAGCAGTGTGGTGGCCACTGAAGCTTTCTTT	CASSVVATEAFF
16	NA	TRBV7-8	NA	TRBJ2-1	TGTGCCAGCAGCTTACGGCTCGGGAGCTCCTACAATGAGCAGTTCTTC	CASSLRLGSSYNEQFF
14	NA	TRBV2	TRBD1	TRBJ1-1	TGTGCCAGCAGTTTGACAGGGCTCGCCGCTGAAGCTTTCTTT	CASSLTGLAAEAFF
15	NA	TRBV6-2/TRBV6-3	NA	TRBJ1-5	TGTGCCAGCAGTTATCGGGATTATAGCAATCAGCCCCAGCATTTT	CASSYRDYSNQPQHF
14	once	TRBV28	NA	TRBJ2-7	TGTGCCAGCAGTTTGAGGCGGGGCATCTACGAGCAGTACTTC	CASSLRRGIYEQYF
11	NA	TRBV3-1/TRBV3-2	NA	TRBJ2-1	TGTGCCAGCAGCCGCACGGGCGGGTGGTTCTTC	CASSRTGGWFF
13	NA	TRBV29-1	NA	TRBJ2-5	TGCAGCGTTCTCCAGGGGCAGGGGGAGACCCAGTACTTC	CSVLQGQGETQYF
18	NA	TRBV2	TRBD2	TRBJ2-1	TGTGCCAGCACTGAGGAGGGGAGGACTAGCGGGGAGATCTTTGAGCAGTTCTTC	CASTEEGRTSGEIFEQFF
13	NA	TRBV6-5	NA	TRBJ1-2	TGTGCCAGCAGTTTCCAGGGTGGCTATGGCTACACCTTC	CASSFQGGYGYTF
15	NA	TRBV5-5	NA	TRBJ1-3	TGTGCCAGCAGTAATCGGACAGCGTCTGGAAACACCATATATTTT	CASSNRTASGNTIYF